Listed below are T cell receptor beta chains from one sample, sequenced in a study of beta chain features in type 1 diabetes. Measured with immunoSEQ multiplex PCR; TCRdb has only the in-frame clones, and not every one. The repertoire holds 640,000 or so clones, with about 14% as singletons. The sample was naive CD4+ T cells from blood. The receptors come from a man between 18 and 35 years old with type 1 diabetes. Each CDR3 is given with its conserved first and last residue. D genes are given only for firm matches. The size entry is marked missing in some rows and otherwise reads once, few, many or a size class.

D	V	J	size	DNA	CDR3
-	TRBV4-3	TRBJ2-2	-	TGCGCCAGCAGCCAAGGGACTACTGCCACCGGGGAGCTGTTTTTT	CASSQGTTATGELFF
-	TRBV18	TRBJ2-5	-	TGTGCCAGCTCACCATCCTCCTGGCAAGAGACCCAGTACTTC	CASSPSSWQETQYF
-	TRBV7-2	TRBJ2-3	few	TGTGCCAGCAGCTCCTGGGGCACAGATACGCAGTATTTT	CASSSWGTDTQYF
TRBD1	TRBV7-9	TRBJ1-1	few	TGTGCCAGCAGCTTAACAGGGGAAGGGACTGAAGCTTTCTTT	CASSLTGEGTEAFF
-	TRBV4-1	TRBJ2-3	few	TGCGCCAGCAGCCAAGTGAGACGGAATGGAGGCAGCGATACGCAGTATTTT	CASSQVRRNGGSDTQYF
-	TRBV2	TRBJ2-3	-	TGTGCCAGCACTCCGACTCAAAGCACAGATACGCAGTATTTT	CASTPTQSTDTQYF
-	TRBV29-1	TRBJ2-7	few	TGCAGCGTTACCCAAAGCTACGAGCAGTACTTC	CSVTQSYEQYF
-	TRBV28	TRBJ1-1	few	TGTGCCAGCAACCCGGTCACTGAAGCTTTCTTT	CASNPVTEAFF
-	TRBV4-3	TRBJ2-3	-	TGCGCCAGCAGCCAACGAGTTCAGGGCTTTACTAACACAGATACGCAGTATTTT	CASSQRVQGFTNTDTQYF
TRBD1	TRBV19	TRBJ2-6	-	TGTGCCAGTAGTATGGATCGGACAGGCAGCTCTGGGGCCAACGTCCTGACTTTC	CASSMDRTGSSGANVLTF
-	TRBV20-1	TRBJ2-5	few	TGCAGTGCTCCGGAGACCCAGTACTTC	CSAPETQYF
-	TRBV19	TRBJ2-5	-	TGTGCCAGTAGTCCTGGGACGTACGCAGGAGAGACCCAGTACTTC	CASSPGTYAGETQYF
-	TRBV4-3	TRBJ2-7	few	TGCGCCAGCAGCCAAAGTCAGGACACTCAGTACTTC	CASSQSQDTQYF
-	TRBV28	TRBJ2-5	few	TGTGCCAGCAGGAAAGAGACCCAGTACTTC	CASRKETQYF
TRBD2	TRBV9	TRBJ2-1	-	TGTGCCAGCAGCGTTCTAGCGGGAGTTAATGAGCAGTTCTTC	CASSVLAGVNEQFF
-	TRBV7-2	TRBJ2-5	-	TGTGCCAGCAGCACCACCAGGGGGGTGCTGGAGACCCAGTACTTC	CASSTTRGVLETQYF
-	TRBV14	TRBJ2-7	few	TGTGCCAGCAGTCTTGTGGGGACCTACGAGCAGTACTTC	CASSLVGTYEQYF
TRBD1	TRBV30	TRBJ1-2	-	TGTGCCTGGGACAGGGGGCAAGGCTACACCTTC	CAWDRGQGYTF
-	TRBV10-3	TRBJ1-1	-	TGTGCCATCAGGCCCCAGGTAGGGCCAGACACTGAAGCTTTCTTT	CAIRPQVGPDTEAFF
TRBD1	TRBV4-3	TRBJ1-5	few	TGCGCCAGCAGCCAAGAGTTGGGGACAGGGTTACCAGGTGTCAATCAGCCCCAGCATTTT	CASSQELGTGLPGVNQPQHF
TRBD2	TRBV14	TRBJ2-7	few	TGTGCCAGCAGCCAATTAAGCGGGAGCCCCTACGAGCAGTACTTC	CASSQLSGSPYEQYF
-	TRBV11-1	TRBJ2-3	few	TGTGCCAGCAGCTTAGGCCAGCCAAATACGCAGTATTTT	CASSLGQPNTQYF